One TCR beta chain is described in this entry. These data come from a study of graft-versus-host responses after intestinal transplantation. The wider study: Every transplant recipient was induced with anti-thymocyte globulin, then maintained on tacrolimus and steroids for two to four years.

The CDR3 contains 15 residues. The V end was cut by 3 bases, the J end by 4 bases, with 14 bases between. Germline V CDR1 and CDR2: MNHNY, SVGAGI (reference sequence). Irradiated, violet-dye-labeled stimulators (around 200,000) were plated alongside around 200,000 CFSE-labeled responders. Following the reaction, CD3+CD4+ and CD3+CD8+ responders that were proliferating and CFSE-low underwent sorting. TCRdb keeps only in-frame clones here, not all; method: immunoSEQ multiplex PCR. The repertoire has under 15,000 clones, more than 25% of them found once; the top ten carry around 2.8%. The origin of this receptor is a human patient who received an intestinal transplant. This specimen consisted of alloreactive CD8+ T cells from a mixed lymphocyte reaction culture, obtained before intestinal transplant. Subset described: CFSE-low proliferating T cells sorted from roughly 6-day pre-transplant mixed lymphocyte reaction (GvH or HvG direction). The chain couples TRBV6-6 to TRBJ2-3; TRBD1 might be the D (5 bases). In DNA form, the CDR3 reads TGTGCCAGCAGTTATCAGGGATTGGCGCCAGATACGCAGTATTTT. Amino acids: CASSYQGLAPDTQYF.